This T cell receptor beta chain was sequenced for a study of T cell responses to AZD1222 COVID-19 vaccine. Clones were sequenced by immunoSEQ multiplex PCR, and TCRdb holds only the in-frame ones, with some missing. The sample yields about 140,000 clones, 85% to 95% seen once. Points on this clone: Its antigen remains unidentified.

Study-wide points: Regions left unmutated in variants are reportedly the target of nearly half of spike-specific TCRs.

The CDR3 runs to 15 residues. The V end was cut by 0 bases, the J end by 4 bases, with 8 bases between. CDR1 and CDR2 (germline): SGDLS, YYNGEE. V usage is TRBV9 and J usage is TRBJ2-6, with D possibly TRBD2 on 6 matching bases. The sample was peripheral blood, taken after recovery from COVID-19. This TCR came from an adult who had recovered from COVID-19. CDR3 DNA sequence: TGTGCCAGCAGCGTAGCTAGCGCCGGGGCCAACGTCCTGACTTTC. Protein: CASSVASAGANVLTF. The whole variable domain, filled in from reference TRBV9 and TRBJ2-6, reads DSGVTQTPKHLITATGQRVTLRCSPRSGDLSVYWYQQSLDQGLQFLIQYYNGEERAKGNILERFSAQQFPDLHSELNLSSLELGDSALYFCASSVASAGANVLTFGAGSRLTVL.